A single sample is the source of the 21 T cell receptor beta chains below, sequenced in a study of cytomegalovirus exposure and HLA in healthy donors. A multiplex PCR was run with 60 Vbeta primers and 13 Jbeta primers. TCRdb's copy holds only in-frame clones and misses some; the assay was immunoSEQ multiplex PCR. The table lists about 160,000 clones. The sequencing input was PBMCs. These receptor sequences come from a man aged 25 to 40 in good health and CMV-seronegative.

The J gene is TRBJ1-2, the V gene TRBV9; D not resolved. The V end lost 2 bases, the J end lost 6 bases, and 11 bases lay between the germline ends. This CDR3 has 13 amino acids. Germline-derived CDR1 and CDR2 are SGDLS and YYNGEE. CDR3 DNA: TGTGCCAGCAGCGTCGGCAGGCTTGATGGCTACACCTTC. Its translation: CASSVGRLDGYTF.

V and J are TRBV19 and TRBJ2-4; 7 nucleotides line up with TRBD1. With V trimmed by 5 bases and J by 1 base, 17 bases remained unmatched. There are 19 residues in the CDR3. The V gene's germline CDR1 is LNHDA and CDR2 SQIVND (reference sequence). The CDR3 loop is CASSRPLGTVRRAKNIQYF. The CDR3 region has the DNA TGTGCCAGTAGTCGACCGCTCGGGACAGTCAGGAGGGCCAAAAACATTCAGTACTTC.

This rearrangement joins TRBV6-5 to TRBJ2-7; 7 positions agree with TRBD1. This CDR3 contains 13 residues. The V and J ends lost 7 bases and 1 base, in that order; junction bases with no gene match: 4. Germline loops: CDR1 MNHEY, CDR2 SVGAGI. The CDR3 DNA reads TGTGCCAGCACCGAGACAGGGTCCTACGAGCAGTACTTC. It translates to CASTETGSYEQYF.

Details on this clone: Different DNA sequences within this sample yield the same CDR3. The genes are TRBV5-1 and TRBJ1-4; 10 positions agree with TRBD1. The ends lost 1 base at V and 10 bases at J; junction bases unmatched: 4. Germline CDR1 is SGHRS and CDR2 is YFSETQ. The CDR3 is 14 residues long. The DNA for the CDR3 is TGCGCCAGCAGCTTGAGACAGGGGGCGGGAAAACTGTTTTTT. Amino acids: CASSLRQGAGKLFF.

V gene TRBV30 combines with J gene TRBJ2-7; no reliable D call. From germline, CDR1 is GTSNPN and CDR2 SVGIG (reference sequence). The CDR3 sequence is 11 residues long. V shed 4 bases and J shed 2 bases, with 6 bases lying between them. The CDR3 sequence: CAWTRAYEQYF. CDR3 nucleotide sequence: TGTGCCTGGACCCGAGCCTACGAGCAGTACTTC.

The chain joins TRBV18 to TRBJ2-2; 12 positions match TRBD2. V shed 6 bases, J shed 5 bases, and the junction held 16 bases outside the gene matches. This CDR3 is built from 19 residues. CDR1 is KGHSH, CDR2 LQKENI, per germline. CDR3 coding DNA: TGTGCCAGCTCCCCTCGGAGACTAGCGGGAGCACTGGGGACCGGGGAGCTGTTTTTT. It encodes CASSPRRLAGALGTGELFF.

The rearrangement uses TRBV5-4 and TRBJ2-1, with 9 bases lining up with TRBD2. The CDR3 contains 13 residues. Per germline, CDR1 SGHNT and CDR2 YYREEE (reference sequence). V trimming: 4 bases; J trimming: 7 bases; junction bases outside the gene matches: 3. The CDR3 region is CASSTGLANEQFF. The CDR3 DNA reads TGTGCCAGCAGCACCGGACTAGCGAATGAGCAGTTCTTC.

The chain recombines TRBV11-2 with TRBJ2-7, with D possibly TRBD2 on 5 matching bases. V lost 1 base and J lost 2, with 6 bases in between. This CDR3 has 13 amino acids. The germline V gene encodes CDR1 SGHAT and CDR2 FQNNGV. CDR3 nucleotide sequence: TGTGCCAGCAGCTTAGCGGGAACCTACGAGCAGTACTTC. It specifies CASSLAGTYEQYF.

The CDR3 nucleotides are TGTGCCAGCAGTTTAACCGGGACAGGGAATTCACCCCTCCACTTT. It codes for CASSLTGTGNSPLHF. The J gene is TRBJ1-6, the V gene TRBV28; 9 nucleotides line up with TRBD1. The ends lost 2 bases at V and 7 bases at J; junction bases unmatched: 3. Germline CDR1 reads MDHEN; CDR2 reads SYDVKM. The CDR3 covers 15 residues.

CDR3 nucleotides: TGTGCCAGCTCACTGGGGACAGGGAGTTACACCGGGGAGCTGTTTTTT. Translating gives CASSLGTGSYTGELFF. J is TRBJ2-2 and V is TRBV18, with TRBD1 matching 9 bases. V shed 4 bases and J 3 bases; nucleotides not matched to a gene: 6. The CDR3 consists of 16 residues. The germline gives CDR1 KGHSH, CDR2 LQKENI.

The chain links TRBV27 to TRBJ1-1, with TRBD1 as a possible D gene (5 bases). Germline V CDR1 and CDR2: MNHEY, SMNVEV (reference sequence). V dropped 4 bases and J dropped 0 bases, with 21 bases sitting between them. The CDR3 runs to 18 residues. The CDR3 sequence is CASSSDRQFLVMNTEAFF. The CDR3 DNA reads TGTGCCAGCAGTTCCGATCGACAGTTCTTAGTAATGAACACTGAAGCTTTCTTT.

This chain links TRBV15 with TRBJ2-1, with 7 bases identical to TRBD1. Germline CDR1 and CDR2: LNHNV and YYDKDF (reference sequence). After removal of 0 bases from V and 3 bases from J, the junction contained 2 bases not matched to a gene. The CDR3 length is 15 residues. The CDR3 is CATSREAGGYNEQFF. As DNA, the CDR3 is TGTGCCACCAGCAGAGAGGCAGGGGGCTACAATGAGCAGTTCTTC.

The J gene is TRBJ1-2, the V gene TRBV5-1; D gene ambiguous. CDR1 SGHRS and CDR2 YFSETQ come from the germline V gene. The CDR3 length is 13 residues. The ends were cut back, 5 bases at V and 3 bases at J, with 11 bases in the middle. DNA for the CDR3: TGCGCCAGCAGTTTTACGACTGACTATGGCTACACCTTC. Residues: CASSFTTDYGYTF.

The rearrangement joins TRBV29-1 to TRBJ2-1; 10 bases are a match to TRBD2. The CDR3 is made up of 14 amino acids. CDR1 is SQVTM, CDR2 ANQGSEA, per germline. The ends lost 4 bases at V and 3 bases at J; junction bases unmatched: 3. The CDR3 region has the DNA TGCAGCGTTGGAAGGACTAGCGGCTACAATGAGCAGTTCTTC. This gives the protein CSVGRTSGYNEQFF.

V and J are TRBV10-1 and TRBJ2-1; TRBD2 matches at 12 bases. The CDR3 is made up of 18 amino acids. With 2 bases clipped from V and 2 bases from J, the junction kept 7 bases outside the gene matches. Germline V gives CDR1 WNHNN, CDR2 SYGVQD (reference sequence). CDR3: CASSEGLAGGGPYNEQFF. The DNA of the CDR3 is TGCGCCAGCAGTGAGGGCCTAGCGGGAGGGGGCCCCTACAATGAGCAGTTCTTC.

The chain employs TRBV19 and TRBJ1-2; D is possibly TRBD1 (6 bases). There are 15 residues in the CDR3. Between the trimmed V and J ends, which lost 3 bases and 1 base, there was a span of 12 bases. The V gene's germline CDR1 is LNHDA and CDR2 SQIVND (reference sequence). CDR3 sequence reads: CASSIGGPFNYGYTF. The CDR3 DNA follows: TGTGCCAGTAGTATCGGGGGGCCCTTTAACTATGGCTACACCTTC. The whole variable domain, filled in from reference TRBV19 and TRBJ1-2, reads DGGITQSPKYLFRKEGQNVTLSCEQNLNHDAMYWYRQDPGQGLRLIYYSQIVNDFQKGDIAEGYSVSREKKESFPLTVTSAQKNPTAFYLCASSIGGPFNYGYTFGSGTRLTVV.

The chain uses TRBV9 and TRBJ1-1; 9 positions match TRBD1. This CDR3 region has 14 residues. The V and J ends lost 2 bases and 2 bases, in that order; junction bases with no gene match: 1. Germline CDR1 reads SGDLS; CDR2 reads YYNGEE. The CDR3 is CASSVGQGNTEAFF. Written as DNA, the CDR3 is TGTGCCAGCAGCGTGGGACAGGGAAACACTGAAGCTTTCTTT.

The chain has TRBV6-5 and TRBJ1-2; D gene unclear. CDR1 and CDR2 (germline): MNHEY, SVGAGI. CDR3 length equals 12 residues. Trimming shortened V by 3 bases and J by 3 bases, and 5 bases separated the two germline ends. CDR3: CASSYSDYGYTF. As DNA, the CDR3 is TGTGCCAGCAGTTATTCCGACTATGGCTACACCTTC.

The genes are TRBV19 and TRBJ1-2, with 9 bases matching TRBD1. Germline V lookup: CDR1 LNHDA, CDR2 SQIVND (reference sequence). Trimming removed 4 bases from V and 6 bases from J; junction bases left unmatched: 6. This CDR3 has 14 residues. The CDR3 DNA reads TGTGCCAGTAGTAATCCGGGACAGGGCGATGGCTACACCTTC. Its translation is CASSNPGQGDGYTF.

Here the CDR3 reads CASSYNRFSSYEQYF. In DNA form, the CDR3 reads TGTGCCAGCAGTTACAACAGGTTTAGCTCCTACGAGCAGTACTTC. The V call is TRBV6-5, the J call TRBJ2-7; D might be TRBD1 (5 bases). CDR3 length: 15 amino acids. The V end was cut by 2 bases, the J end by 0 bases, with 11 bases between. Germline-derived CDR1 and CDR2 are MNHEY and SVGAGI.

The chain carries TRBV7-2 and TRBJ1-5, with 8 bases matching TRBD1. The CDR3 has 15 residues. Trimming took 5 bases from V and 6 from J; bases not matched to a gene: 9. CDR1 is SGHTA and CDR2 is FQGNSA in the germline V gene. The chain's CDR3 is CASSPWTGKGQPQHF. Here the CDR3 DNA reads TGTGCCAGCAGCCCGTGGACAGGGAAAGGTCAGCCCCAGCATTTT.